Described below is a single TCR beta chain sequence and its context. These data belong to a study of OX40 agonist ivuxolimab in advanced cancers. Method: immunoSEQ multiplex PCR; TCRdb's copy keeps in-frame clones and lacks some. The table lists 95,000 or so clones, about 85% of them singletons. The source material was CD4+ or CD8+ T cells sorted from blood, sampled in a trial of the OX40 agonist ivuxolimab. The sequence was collected from an adult with an advanced solid tumor such as melanoma, head and neck, liver or kidney cancer.

The CDR3 DNA sequence: TGTGCCTGGAGTACCCGCTCCGGGACTGTACGCTACAATGAGCAGTTCTTC. It yields the protein CAWSTRSGTVRYNEQFF. This chain joins TRBV30 and TRBJ2-1; a possible D gene is TRBD2 (6 bases). CDR3 length: 17 amino acids. The ends were cut back, 2 bases at V and 3 bases at J, with 20 bases in the middle. CDR1 and CDR2 (germline): GTSNPN, SVGIG (reference sequence).